The present TCR beta chain was sequenced within a study of cytomegalovirus exposure and HLA in healthy donors (dated by TCRdb to the late 2010s). Study-wide context: A later analysis indicated that the 90 to 150 validation repertoires were generated on the platform also employed for the approximately 690 repertoires of the first cohort. The aim of the study was to test whether cataloging public T cell receptors could identify signatures of past pathogen exposure. In addition to the first cohort of roughly 700 subjects, a separate validation cohort of approximately 130 different subjects was used. The study combined high-throughput TCR immunosequencing, statistical association of individual TCRs with disease status, and machine learning to predict cytomegalovirus infection status. Overall study outcomes, separate from this receptor: The classifier was reported to diagnose cytomegalovirus status with high specificity and sensitivity in both the original cohort and the validation cohort. While some public TCRs were present in many individuals, most TCR sequences turned up only very rarely across donors. The study gave a list of more than 150 TCR beta chains associated with cytomegalovirus. A later analysis had no HLA typing for the validation cohort, so co-occurrence there was scored across all 110 or so repertoires. Of the cluster scores, 90% to 95% were above 0 in a later analysis, which found that TCRs clustered in the first cohort also tended to co-occur in the 120 validation repertoires. The authors suggested that the approach could potentially be generalized to other disease states and immunological phenotypes. In vitro tests confirmed that a few of the cytomegalovirus-associated TCR beta chains recognize cytomegalovirus antigens.

Remarks on this clone: No antigen is known for it. The record has no base qualities; no much larger clone is one base away.

The donors belonged to the validation cohort of approximately 130 subjects, which was separate from the roughly 700-subject first cohort. The CDR3 spans 11 residues, from the cysteine through the phenylalanine. Only the CDR3 DNA is retained, 33 bases long and in frame from the first base. V is pared back by 8 bases and J by 10 bases, with 12 bases lying between the germline termini. Based on the germline V gene, the CDR1 and CDR2 sequences are SNHLY and FYNNEI. Libraries came from the immunoSEQ multiplex PCR assay. From the authors' description of their analysis: A statistical classification framework was built for diagnosing cytomegalovirus status from the catalog of TCR beta chain sequences. The immuneACCESS repertoire file appears here via TCRdb, limited to in-frame rearrangements. These files lack a portion of the clones; in checked studies, under half of the deficit traces to unresolved V genes, and the cause of the others is not known. The V and J calls and clone size are taken from that table; D and trimming were inferred from the DNA. This sample is represented by about 130,000 clones; 85% to 90% of them were singletons. The ten largest clones represent approximately 1.2% of the sample.

The chain uses TRBV2 and TRBJ2-1; no D gene call is confident. The TCR originated in a woman under 30 in good health and CMV-seronegative. Sequencing was done on a sample of PBMCs. This receptor carries the CDR3 CASGSHGEQFF. The nucleotide sequence is TGTGCCAGCGGCTCACATGGCGAGCAGTTCTTC.